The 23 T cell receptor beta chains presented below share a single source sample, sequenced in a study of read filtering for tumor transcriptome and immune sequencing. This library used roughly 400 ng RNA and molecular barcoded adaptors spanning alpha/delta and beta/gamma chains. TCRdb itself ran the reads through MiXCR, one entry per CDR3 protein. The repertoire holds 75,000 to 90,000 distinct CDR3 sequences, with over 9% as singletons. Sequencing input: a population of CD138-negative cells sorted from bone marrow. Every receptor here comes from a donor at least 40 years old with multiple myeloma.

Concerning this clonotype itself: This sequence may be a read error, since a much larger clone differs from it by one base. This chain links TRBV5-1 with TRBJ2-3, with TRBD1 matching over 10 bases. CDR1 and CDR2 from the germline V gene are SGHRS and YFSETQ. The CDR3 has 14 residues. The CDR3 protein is CTSRAGQGTDTQYF. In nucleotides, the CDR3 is TGCACCAGCAGGGCGGGACAGGGGACAGATACGCAGTATTTT.

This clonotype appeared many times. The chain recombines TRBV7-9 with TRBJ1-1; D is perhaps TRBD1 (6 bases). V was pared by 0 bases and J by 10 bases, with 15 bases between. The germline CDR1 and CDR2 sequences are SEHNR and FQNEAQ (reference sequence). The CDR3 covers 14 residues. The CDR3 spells CASSLALRGAAAFF. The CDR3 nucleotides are TGTGCCAGCAGCTTAGCCCTTCGGGGGGCGGCAGCTTTCTTT.

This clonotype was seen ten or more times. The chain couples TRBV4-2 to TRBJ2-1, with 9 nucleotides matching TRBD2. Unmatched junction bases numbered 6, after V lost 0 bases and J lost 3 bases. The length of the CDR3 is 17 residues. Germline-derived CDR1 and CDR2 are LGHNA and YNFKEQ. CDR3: CASSQDVASGIYNEQFF. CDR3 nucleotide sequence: TGTGCCAGCAGCCAAGACGTCGCTAGCGGGATCTACAATGAGCAGTTCTTC.

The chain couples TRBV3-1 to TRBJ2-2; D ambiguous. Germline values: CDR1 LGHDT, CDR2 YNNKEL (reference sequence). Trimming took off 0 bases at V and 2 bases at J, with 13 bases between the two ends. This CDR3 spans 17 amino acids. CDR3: CASSQDAEKGNTGELFF. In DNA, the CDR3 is TGTGCCAGCAGCCAAGACGCGGAAAAGGGCAACACCGGGGAGCTGTTTTTT.

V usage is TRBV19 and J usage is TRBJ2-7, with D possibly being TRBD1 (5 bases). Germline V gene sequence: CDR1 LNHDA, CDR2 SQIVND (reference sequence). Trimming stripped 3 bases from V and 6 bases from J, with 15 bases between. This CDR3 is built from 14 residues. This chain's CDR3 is CASSIQDQGSEQYF. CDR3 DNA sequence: TGTGCCAGTAGTATCCAGGATCAGGGCAGCGAGCAGTACTTC.

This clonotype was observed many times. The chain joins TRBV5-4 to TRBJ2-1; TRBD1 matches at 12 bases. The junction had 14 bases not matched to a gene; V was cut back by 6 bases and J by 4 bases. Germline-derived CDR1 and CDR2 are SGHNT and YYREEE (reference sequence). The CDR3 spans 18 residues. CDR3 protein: CASTKGGTGGIGYNEQFF. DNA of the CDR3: TGTGCCAGCACCAAAGGCGGGACAGGGGGCATAGGTTACAATGAGCAGTTCTTC.

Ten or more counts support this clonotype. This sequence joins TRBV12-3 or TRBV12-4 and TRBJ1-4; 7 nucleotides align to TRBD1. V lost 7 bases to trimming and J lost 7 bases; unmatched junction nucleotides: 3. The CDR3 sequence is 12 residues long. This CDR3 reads CASTGQVEKLFF. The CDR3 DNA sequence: TGTGCCAGCACCGGACAGGTTGAAAAACTGTTTTTT.

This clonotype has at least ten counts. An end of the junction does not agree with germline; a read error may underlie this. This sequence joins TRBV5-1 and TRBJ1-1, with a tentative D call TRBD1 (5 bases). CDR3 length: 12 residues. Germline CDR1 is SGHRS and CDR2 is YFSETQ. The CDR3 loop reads CASYLEGFEASF. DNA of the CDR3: TGCGCCAGCTATTTGGAGGGGTTTGAAGCTTCCTTT.

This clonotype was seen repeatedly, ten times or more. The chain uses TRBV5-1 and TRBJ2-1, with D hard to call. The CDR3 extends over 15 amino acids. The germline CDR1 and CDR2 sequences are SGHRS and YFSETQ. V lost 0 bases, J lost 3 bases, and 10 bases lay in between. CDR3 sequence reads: CASSLEETGYNEQFF. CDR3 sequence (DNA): TGCGCCAGCAGCTTGGAAGAGACGGGCTACAATGAGCAGTTCTTC.

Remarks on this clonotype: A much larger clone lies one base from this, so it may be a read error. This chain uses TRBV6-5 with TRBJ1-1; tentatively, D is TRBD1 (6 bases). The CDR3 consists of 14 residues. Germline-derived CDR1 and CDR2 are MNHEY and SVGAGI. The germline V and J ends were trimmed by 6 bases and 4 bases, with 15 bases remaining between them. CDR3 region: CASRRGEPSTEAFF. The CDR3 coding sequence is TGTGCCAGCAGGAGGGGGGAGCCGAGCACTGAAGCTTTCTTT.

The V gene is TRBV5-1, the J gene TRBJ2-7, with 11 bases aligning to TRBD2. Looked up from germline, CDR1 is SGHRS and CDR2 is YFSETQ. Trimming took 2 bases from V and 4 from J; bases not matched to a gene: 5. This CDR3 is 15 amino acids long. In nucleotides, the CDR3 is TGCGCCAGCAGCTTTCTAGCGGGAGGAGCATACGAGCAGTACTTC. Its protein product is CASSFLAGGAYEQYF.

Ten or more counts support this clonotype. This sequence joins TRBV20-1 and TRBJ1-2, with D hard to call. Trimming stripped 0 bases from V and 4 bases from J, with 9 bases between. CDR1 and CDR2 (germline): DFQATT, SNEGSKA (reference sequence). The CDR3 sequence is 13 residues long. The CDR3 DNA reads TGCAGTGCTAGAGAACCCACAGTCTATGGCTACACCTTC. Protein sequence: CSAREPTVYGYTF.

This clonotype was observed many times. The CDR3 region is CAISGGTQREKLFF. For the CDR3, the DNA is TGTGCCATCAGTGGCGGCACCCAACGGGAAAAACTGTTTTTT. The genes are TRBV10-3 and TRBJ1-4; D ambiguous. This CDR3 has 14 amino acids. With 4 bases removed from V and 8 bases from J, the gap between germline ends came to 14 bases. Germline V gene data show CDR1 as ENHRY and CDR2 as SYGVKD.

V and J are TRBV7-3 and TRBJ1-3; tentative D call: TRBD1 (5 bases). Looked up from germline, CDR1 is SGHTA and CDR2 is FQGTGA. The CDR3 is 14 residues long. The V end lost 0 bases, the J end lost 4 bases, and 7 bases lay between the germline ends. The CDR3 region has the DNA TGTGCCAGCAGCTTAACAGGGGACGGAAACACCATATATTTT. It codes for CASSLTGDGNTIYF.

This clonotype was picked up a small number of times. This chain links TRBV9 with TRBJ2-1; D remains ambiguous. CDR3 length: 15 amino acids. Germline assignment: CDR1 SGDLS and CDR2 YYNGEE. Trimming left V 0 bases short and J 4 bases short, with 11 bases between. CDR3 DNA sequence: TGTGCCAGCAGCGTAGCTACGACGGAATACAATGAGCAGTTCTTC. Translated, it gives CASSVATTEYNEQFF.

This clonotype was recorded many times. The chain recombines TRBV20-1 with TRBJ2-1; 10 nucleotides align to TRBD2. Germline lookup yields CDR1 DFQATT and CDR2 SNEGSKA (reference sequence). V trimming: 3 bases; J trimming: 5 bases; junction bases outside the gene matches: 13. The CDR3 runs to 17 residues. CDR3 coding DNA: TGCAGTGCTAGTCCTCTTATCGGGACTAGCGACAACAATGAGCAGTTCTTC. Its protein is CSASPLIGTSDNNEQFF.

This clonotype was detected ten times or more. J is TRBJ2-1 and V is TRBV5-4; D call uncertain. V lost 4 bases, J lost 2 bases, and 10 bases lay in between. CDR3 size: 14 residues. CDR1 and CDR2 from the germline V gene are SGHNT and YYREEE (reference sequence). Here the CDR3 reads CASSPDSTYNEQFF. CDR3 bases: TGTGCCAGCAGCCCAGACTCTACCTACAATGAGCAGTTCTTC.

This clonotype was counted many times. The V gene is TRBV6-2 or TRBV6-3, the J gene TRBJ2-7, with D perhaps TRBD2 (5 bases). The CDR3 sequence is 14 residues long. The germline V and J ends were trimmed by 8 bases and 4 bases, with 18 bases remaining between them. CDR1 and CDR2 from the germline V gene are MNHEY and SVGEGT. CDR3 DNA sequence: TGTGCCAGCGGACGGGATGCCGCTATTTACGAGCAGTACTTC. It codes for CASGRDAAIYEQYF.

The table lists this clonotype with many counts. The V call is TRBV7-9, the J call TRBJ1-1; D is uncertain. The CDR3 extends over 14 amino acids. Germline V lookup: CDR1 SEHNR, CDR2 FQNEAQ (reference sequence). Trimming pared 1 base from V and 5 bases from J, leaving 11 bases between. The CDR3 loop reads CASSLVSPYTEAFF. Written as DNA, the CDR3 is TGTGCCAGCAGCTTAGTGAGTCCGTATACTGAAGCTTTCTTT.

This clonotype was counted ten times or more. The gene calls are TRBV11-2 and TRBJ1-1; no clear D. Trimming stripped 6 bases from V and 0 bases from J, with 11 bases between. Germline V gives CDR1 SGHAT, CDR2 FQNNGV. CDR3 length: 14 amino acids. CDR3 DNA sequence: TGTGCCAGCAGTTCAAGCCCGTTGAACACTGAAGCTTTCTTT. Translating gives CASSSSPLNTEAFF. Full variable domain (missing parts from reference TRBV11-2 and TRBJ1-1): EAGVAQSPRYKIIEKRQSVAFWCNPISGHATLYWYQQILGQGPKLLIQFQNNGVVDDSQLPKDRFSAERLKGVDSTLKIQPAKLEDSAVYLCASSSSPLNTEAFFGQGTRLTVV.

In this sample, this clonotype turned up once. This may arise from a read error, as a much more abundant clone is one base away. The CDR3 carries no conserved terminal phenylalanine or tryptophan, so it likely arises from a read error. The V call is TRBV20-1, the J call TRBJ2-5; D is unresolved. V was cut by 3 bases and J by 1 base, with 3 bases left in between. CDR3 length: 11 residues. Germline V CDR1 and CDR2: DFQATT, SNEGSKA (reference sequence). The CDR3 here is CSARFQETQYC. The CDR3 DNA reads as TGCAGTGCTAGGTTCCAAGAGACCCAGTACTGC.

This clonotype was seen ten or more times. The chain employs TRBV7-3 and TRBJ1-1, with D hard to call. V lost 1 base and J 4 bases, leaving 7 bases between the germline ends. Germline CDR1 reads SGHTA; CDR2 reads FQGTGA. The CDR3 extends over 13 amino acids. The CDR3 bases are TGTGCCAGCAGCTTAAGAGGTGGCACTGAAGCTTTCTTT. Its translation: CASSLRGGTEAFF.

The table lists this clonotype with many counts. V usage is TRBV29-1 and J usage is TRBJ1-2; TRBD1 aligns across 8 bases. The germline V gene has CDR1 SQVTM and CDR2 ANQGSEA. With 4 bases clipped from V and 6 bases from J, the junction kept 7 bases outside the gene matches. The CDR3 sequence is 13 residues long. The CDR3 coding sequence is TGCAGCGTTGGAACTGACAGGGGAGATGGCTACACCTTC. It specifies CSVGTDRGDGYTF.